These 5 T cell receptor beta chains share one sample of origin, sequenced in a study of regulatory T cells in long-lasting Graves disease. iRepertoire HTBI primers and Arm-PCR of CDR3 regions built TCR beta libraries. TCRdb re-analysed the multiplex PCR reads in MiXCR, keeping a single row per CDR3 protein. The sample holds about 400,000 distinct CDR3 sequences, less than 25% seen once. The time point: persistent/refractory GD, antithyroid drugs over 5 years with positive TRAb. RNA from PBMCs was the source of the TCR library. The sequenced sample was peripheral blood mononuclear cells (PBMCs), obtained when the disease was refractory, from a patient treated with antithyroid drugs. These receptors all stem from a female donor with Graves disease.

This clonotype came up many times. J is TRBJ1-2 and V is TRBV28; possible D gene TRBD1, 6 bases. CDR1 is MDHEN and CDR2 is SYDVKM in the germline V gene. The V end lost 3 bases, the J end lost 4 bases, and 15 bases lay between the germline ends. The CDR3 extends over 15 amino acids. Written as DNA, the CDR3 is TGTGCCAGCAGTTTCAGGGGCAGGGGCAGCTATGGCTACACCTTC. Translated: CASSFRGRGSYGYTF.

The V and J genes are TRBV7-2 and TRBJ2-7, with a possible D match to TRBD2 (5 bases). This CDR3 has 14 amino acids. V was clipped by 1 base and J by 3 bases, with 10 bases between them. Germline V gene data show CDR1 as SGHTA and CDR2 as FQGNSA. The CDR3 region is CASSLVARDYEQYF. Here the CDR3 DNA reads TGTGCCAGCAGCTTAGTAGCGAGGGACTACGAGCAGTACTTC.

CDR3 amino acids: CASSKRRGGNSPLHF. CDR3 nucleotides: TGTGCCAGCAGCAAGCGCAGGGGGGGGAATTCACCCCTCCACTTT. V is TRBV12-3 or TRBV12-4 and J is TRBJ1-6; TRBD1 matches at 7 bases. The length of the CDR3 is 15 residues. Losses at the gene ends were 6 bases for V and 7 bases for J; bases not matched to a gene: 9.

This clonotype came up many times. The chain recombines TRBV11-2 with TRBJ2-7, with D hard to call. The CDR3 is 13 amino acids. The V gene lost 1 base and the J gene lost 4 bases, with 8 bases spanning the gap. From germline, CDR1 is SGHAT and CDR2 FQNNGV. The DNA of the CDR3 is TGTGCCAGCAGCTTAGCGCCCAGTTACGAGCAGTACTTC. As protein: CASSLAPSYEQYF.

The chain uses TRBV20-1 and TRBJ2-1, with 11 bases aligning to TRBD2. The V gene end was trimmed by 1 base and the J gene end by 0 bases; junction bases not matched to a gene: 2. The CDR3 is 16 amino acids. From germline, CDR1 is DFQATT and CDR2 SNEGSKA (reference sequence). CDR3 region: CSARVLAGVSYNEQFF. The CDR3 DNA is TGCAGTGCTAGAGTACTAGCGGGAGTCTCCTACAATGAGCAGTTCTTC.